This TCR beta chain is from a study of blood T cell repertoires in COVID-19. TCRdb keeps only in-frame clones here, not all; method: immunoSEQ multiplex PCR. The repertoire holds just over 150,000 clones, with roughly 90% as singletons. Trimming took 3 bases from V and 0 from J; bases not matched to a gene: 3. The CDR3 length is 15 residues. CDR1 is KGHSH, CDR2 LQKENI, per germline. The sample taken for sequencing was peripheral blood. The TCR was taken from a man between 25 and 39 years old with COVID-19, enrolled during active disease. V is TRBV18 and J is TRBJ1-2; TRBD1 aligns across 8 bases. The DNA of the CDR3 is TGTGCCAGCTCACCGGAGACAGGGGCTAACTATGGCTACACCTTC. It encodes CASSPETGANYGYTF.